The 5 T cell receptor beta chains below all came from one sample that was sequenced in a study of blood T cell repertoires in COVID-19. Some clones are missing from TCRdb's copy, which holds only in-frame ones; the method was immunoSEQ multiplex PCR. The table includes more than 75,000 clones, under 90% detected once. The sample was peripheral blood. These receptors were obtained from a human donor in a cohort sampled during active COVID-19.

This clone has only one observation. The CDR3 sequence: CSVWDRDRHTGELFF. The DNA for the CDR3 is TGCAGCGTTTGGGACCGGGACAGACACACCGGGGAGCTGTTTTTT. The chain combines TRBV29-1 with TRBJ2-2, with 7 nucleotides matching TRBD1. V shed 5 bases, J shed 3 bases, and the junction held 9 bases outside the gene matches. The CDR3 runs to 15 residues. Germline V gene data show CDR1 as SQVTM and CDR2 as ANQGSEA.

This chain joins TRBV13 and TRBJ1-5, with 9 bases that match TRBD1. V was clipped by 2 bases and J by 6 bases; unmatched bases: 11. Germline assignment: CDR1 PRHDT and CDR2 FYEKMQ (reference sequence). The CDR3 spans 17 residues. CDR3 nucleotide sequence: TGTGCCAGCAGCTTAATTAGGCGGGACAGGGAAATTCAGCCCCAGCATTTT. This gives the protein CASSLIRRDREIQPQHF.

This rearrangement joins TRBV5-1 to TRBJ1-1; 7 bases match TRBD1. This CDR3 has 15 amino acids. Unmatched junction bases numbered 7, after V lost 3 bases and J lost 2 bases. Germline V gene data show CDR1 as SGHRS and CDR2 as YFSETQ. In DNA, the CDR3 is TGCGCCAGCAGCTCGATACAGGGGACCAACACTGAAGCTTTCTTT. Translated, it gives CASSSIQGTNTEAFF.

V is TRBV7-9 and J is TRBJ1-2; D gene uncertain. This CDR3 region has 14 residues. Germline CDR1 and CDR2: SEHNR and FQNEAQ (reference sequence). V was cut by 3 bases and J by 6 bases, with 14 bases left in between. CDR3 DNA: TGTGCCAGCAGCTTCCGGGAGGTCGGGAATGGCTACACCTTC. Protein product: CASSFREVGNGYTF.

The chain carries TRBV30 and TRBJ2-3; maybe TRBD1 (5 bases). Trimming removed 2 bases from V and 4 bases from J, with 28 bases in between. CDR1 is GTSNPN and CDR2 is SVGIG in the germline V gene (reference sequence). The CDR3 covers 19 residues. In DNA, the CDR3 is TGTGCCTGGAGTCCCCTGAAAGCCCGCGGCAGGGTAGTTTCAGATACGCAGTATTTT. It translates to CAWSPLKARGRVVSDTQYF. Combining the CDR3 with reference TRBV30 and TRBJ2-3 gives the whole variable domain SQTIHQWPATLVQPVGSPLSLECTVEGTSNPNLYWYRQAAGRGLQLLFYSVGIGQISSEVPQNLSASRPQDRQFILSSKKLLLSDSGFYLCAWSPLKARGRVVSDTQYFGPGTRLTVL.